This T cell receptor (beta chain) was documented in a study of OX40 agonist ivuxolimab in advanced cancers. Whole-study context: Patients were given ivuxolimab, an antibody that agonizes OX40 (CD134).

Sequenced by immunoSEQ multiplex PCR; TCRdb stores in-frame clones only, minus some. The sample holds about 30,000 clones; 80% to 95% are singletons and the top ten take over 9%. The length of the CDR3 is 19 residues. The germline CDR1 and CDR2 sequences are SGHNT and YYREEE (reference sequence). The germline V and J ends were trimmed by 0 bases and 0 bases, with 19 bases remaining between them. Specimen: CD4+ or CD8+ T cells sorted from blood, collected in a trial of the OX40 agonist ivuxolimab. The V gene is TRBV5-4, the J gene TRBJ2-1, with D unclear. The sequence was collected from an adult with an advanced solid tumor such as melanoma, head and neck, liver or kidney cancer. The CDR3 spells CASSLDVFIVERSYNEQFF. CDR3 DNA: TGTGCCAGCAGCTTGGATGTTTTTATTGTGGAACGCTCCTACAATGAGCAGTTCTTC.